The 8 T cell receptor beta chains given below trace back to one sample, sequenced in a study of T cells after yellow fever vaccination. In TCRdb, the 5' RACE reads were re-called with MiXCR into one record per CDR3 protein. Seen here are about 200,000 distinct CDR3 sequences, roughly 3.3% observed once, and the top ten hold around 3%. Sequenced material: CD4+ T cells sorted from PBMCs, taken 10 days after the yellow fever booster vaccination. The receptors come from a man between 18 and 29 years old who received the YFV17D yellow fever vaccine.

This clonotype was detected many times. The gene calls are TRBV30 and TRBJ1-5, with a possible D match to TRBD1 (5 bases). Germline CDR1 is GTSNPN and CDR2 is SVGIG (reference sequence). The CDR3 consists of 14 residues. V was clipped by 0 bases and J by 4 bases, with 10 bases between them. CDR3 coding DNA: TGTGCCTGGAGTGTACAATGGGGGAATCAGCCCCAGCATTTT. Protein sequence: CAWSVQWGNQPQHF.

The CDR3 region is CASSQGWGLEAFF. The CDR3 bases are TGTGCCAGCAGCCAGGGATGGGGACTTGAAGCTTTCTTT. The V gene is TRBV7-2, the J gene TRBJ1-1, with TRBD1 as a possible D gene (5 bases). V was trimmed by 5 bases and J by 7 bases, leaving 14 bases between them. The CDR3 runs 13 residues. The germline CDR1 and CDR2 sequences are SGHTA and FQGNSA.

V and J are TRBV7-2 and TRBJ1-1; possibly TRBD1 for D (5 bases). The CDR3 runs to 14 residues. Germline V gives CDR1 SGHTA, CDR2 FQGNSA. Trimming took 2 bases from V and 5 from J, leaving 12 bases between them. This chain's CDR3 is CASSLRQEGTEAFF. The CDR3 bases are TGTGCCAGCAGCTTACGGCAGGAGGGGACTGAAGCTTTCTTT.

There are many counts of this clonotype. The V call is TRBV29-1, the J call TRBJ2-3; tentatively, D is TRBD1 or TRBD2 (6 bases each). The CDR3 has 14 residues. CDR1 is SQVTM and CDR2 is ANQGSEA in the germline V gene. The V and J ends lost 6 bases and 0 bases respectively, with 13 bases between them. DNA of the CDR3: TGCAGCGTCGCGGGACAAATGAGCACAGATACGCAGTATTTT. This gives the protein CSVAGQMSTDTQYF.

This chain links TRBV5-1 with TRBJ2-3, with 10 bases fitting TRBD2. Germline V gene sequence: CDR1 SGHRS, CDR2 YFSETQ. Unmatched junction bases numbered 8, after V lost 1 base and J lost 0 bases. The CDR3 runs to 18 residues. The CDR3: CASSLLAGAPSSTDTQYF. The CDR3 DNA follows: TGCGCCAGCAGCTTGCTAGCGGGGGCCCCCTCTAGCACAGATACGCAGTATTTT. Full variable domain (remainder filled in from reference TRBV5-1 and TRBJ2-3): KAGVTQTPRYLIKTRGQQVTLSCSPISGHRSVSWYQQTPGQGLQFLFEYFSETQRNKGNFPGRFSGRQFSNSRSEMNVSTLELGDSALYLCASSLLAGAPSSTDTQYFGPGTRLTVL.

This clonotype was observed many times. This chain connects TRBV29-1 to TRBJ2-5, with TRBD2 identical over 9 bases. This CDR3 contains 12 residues. Germline V gives CDR1 SQVTM, CDR2 ANQGSEA. V dropped 8 bases and J dropped 4; count of bases not matched to a gene: 5. In DNA form, the CDR3 reads TGCAGCACCAGGACTAGCGTAGAGACCCAGTACTTC. Its protein is CSTRTSVETQYF.

CDR3 nucleotides: TGTGCCAGCAGCAAACGGACTAGCGGGGGTACAGATACGCAGTATTTT. The encoded protein is CASSKRTSGGTDTQYF. The chain recombines TRBV5-4 with TRBJ2-3, with TRBD2 matching 13 bases. Per the germline V gene, CDR1 is SGHNT and CDR2 is YYREEE (reference sequence). The CDR3 runs 16 residues. With 4 bases clipped from V and 3 bases from J, the junction kept 5 bases outside the gene matches.

The chain joins TRBV7-2 to TRBJ2-2; D is uncertain. The germline V and J ends were trimmed by 5 bases and 0 bases, with 16 bases remaining between them. The CDR3 has 17 amino acids. CDR1 and CDR2 (germline): SGHTA, FQGNSA. The CDR3, as DNA: TGTGCCAGCAGCCCCCGATCGAGGCCAACGAACACCGGGGAGCTGTTTTTT. It translates to CASSPRSRPTNTGELFF.